Each of the 16 T cell receptor beta chains below was sequenced from the same sample in a study of blood T cell repertoires in COVID-19. Some clones are missing from TCRdb's copy, which holds only in-frame ones; the method was immunoSEQ multiplex PCR. The table shows 100,000 to 130,000 clones, with over 80% occurring only once. The sample consisted of peripheral blood. The receptors shown here come from a woman aged 70-85 years with acute or convalescent COVID-19.

This sequence joins TRBV3-1 (or the pseudogene TRBV3-2) and TRBJ1-2; 8 nucleotides match TRBD1. The length of the CDR3 is 13 residues. J gave up 7 bases and V 6 bases, and 7 bases lay outside the gene matches. Germline CDR1 is LGHDT and CDR2 is YNNKEL (reference sequence). The CDR3: CASRHGTGTGYTF. DNA of the CDR3: TGTGCCAGCAGACACGGGACAGGTACTGGCTACACCTTC.

This sequence joins TRBV10-3 and TRBJ2-1; D not certain. The CDR3 runs 13 residues. Looked up from germline, CDR1 is ENHRY and CDR2 is SYGVKD. Trimming cost V 0 bases and J 8 bases, with 8 bases left between them. This CDR3 reads CAISESSSYEQFF. For the CDR3, the DNA is TGTGCCATCAGTGAGTCGTCCTCCTATGAGCAGTTCTTC.

The V and J genes are TRBV2 and TRBJ1-5; D may be TRBD1 (5 bases). Looked up from germline, CDR1 is SNHLY and CDR2 is FYNNEI. V lost 6 bases and J lost 4, with 10 bases in between. The CDR3 totals 13 residues. Here the CDR3 DNA reads TGTGCCAGCAGGACCCGGGGGAATCAGCCCCAGCATTTT. Encoded protein: CASRTRGNQPQHF. Supplemented by reference TRBV2 and TRBJ1-5, the full variable domain reads EPEVTQTPSHQVTQMGQEVILRCVPISNHLYFYWYRQILGQKVEFLVSFYNNEISEKSEIFDDQFSVERPDGSNFTLKIRSTKLEDSAMYFCASRTRGNQPQHFGDGTRLSIL.

The genes are TRBV18 and TRBJ1-1, with D possibly being TRBD1 (6 bases). Deletions cut 4 bases from V and 2 bases from J, with 14 bases between. The CDR3 covers 15 residues. CDR1 and CDR2 (germline): KGHSH, LQKENI. The DNA for the CDR3 is TGTGCCAGCTCACTACAGGGTGGGAGAAACACTGAAGCTTTCTTT. Translating it yields CASSLQGGRNTEAFF.

CDR3 loop: CASSLAGRGYTF. CDR3 nucleotides: TGTGCCAGCAGTTTGGCGGGGCGTGGCTACACCTTC. The gene calls are TRBV12-3 or TRBV12-4 and TRBJ1-2; D is perhaps TRBD1 (5 bases). The CDR3 length is 12 residues. V lost 3 bases and J 7 bases, leaving 9 bases between the germline ends.

The gene calls are TRBV4-2 and TRBJ1-2; D is unclear. V was clipped by 0 bases and J by 1 base, with 12 bases between them. This CDR3 is 16 amino acids long. The germline CDR1 and CDR2 sequences are LGHNA and YNFKEQ. CDR3 DNA: TGTGCCAGCAGCCAAGATTCGCTGGGAGATAACTATGGCTACACCTTC. This gives the protein CASSQDSLGDNYGYTF.

This clone appeared once. The chain recombines TRBV5-6 with TRBJ2-3, with D possibly matching TRBD1 (6 bases). This CDR3 spans 16 amino acids. Trimming removed 0 bases from V and 1 base from J, with 12 bases in between. Germline CDR1 SGHDT, CDR2 YYEEEE. In nucleotides, the CDR3 is TGTGCCAGCAGCTTGGGTCCGAGACAGGGCACAGATACGCAGTATTTT. The encoded protein is CASSLGPRQGTDTQYF.

The chain employs TRBV9 and TRBJ1-3, with no clear D. There are 15 residues in the CDR3. CDR1 and CDR2 (germline): SGDLS, YYNGEE. With 3 bases removed from V and 4 bases from J, the gap between germline ends came to 14 bases. This CDR3 reads CASSGSTNPGNTIYF. CDR3 DNA sequence: TGTGCCAGCAGCGGAAGCACTAACCCAGGAAACACCATATATTTT.

The chain is built from TRBV11-2 and TRBJ1-4; possibly TRBD1 for D (5 bases). The ends were cut back, 5 bases at V and 7 bases at J, with 20 bases in the middle. CDR1 is SGHAT, CDR2 FQNNGV, per germline. The CDR3 sequence is 16 residues long. Written as DNA, the CDR3 is TGTGCCAGCAGCCTCCCGGGGAGGGGTAATTTTGAAAAACTGTTTTTT. Residues: CASSLPGRGNFEKLFF. The full variable domain, with the rest looked up from reference TRBV11-2 and TRBJ1-4, is EAGVAQSPRYKIIEKRQSVAFWCNPISGHATLYWYQQILGQGPKLLIQFQNNGVVDDSQLPKDRFSAERLKGVDSTLKIQPAKLEDSAVYLCASSLPGRGNFEKLFFGSGTQLSVL.

The chain couples TRBV2 to TRBJ2-3; 8 bases line up with TRBD2. V shed 7 bases and J 8 bases; nucleotides not matched to a gene: 20. This CDR3 is built from 17 residues. CDR1 and CDR2 from the germline V gene are SNHLY and FYNNEI. The CDR3 loop reads CASILRDPGGRGATQYF. The CDR3, as DNA: TGTGCCAGCATCCTCCGGGACCCGGGGGGGCGGGGTGCTACGCAGTATTTT.

The CDR3 is CASSPLDRGGEKLFF. The CDR3 nucleotides read TGTGCCAGCAGCCCCCTGGACAGGGGAGGGGAAAAACTGTTTTTT. The chain joins TRBV27 to TRBJ1-4, with 9 bases that match TRBD1. The CDR3 runs to 15 residues. Per the germline V gene, CDR1 is MNHEY and CDR2 is SMNVEV (reference sequence). V lost 6 bases and J lost 8; bases outside the gene matches: 10.

V gene TRBV6-1 combines with J gene TRBJ1-6; the D gene is possibly TRBD1 (5 bases). Germline V gene data show CDR1 as MNHNS and CDR2 as SASEGT. The CDR3 is made up of 15 amino acids. V was shortened by 0 bases and J by 6 bases, with 9 bases between the two germline ends. The CDR3 DNA is TGTGCCAGCAGTGAAGCGATGACAGCTAATTCACCCCTCCACTTT. It is translated as CASSEAMTANSPLHF.

This chain connects TRBV2 to TRBJ2-3, with TRBD2 identical over 10 bases. Germline V gives CDR1 SNHLY, CDR2 FYNNEI. The CDR3 is 15 residues long. The V segment lost 5 bases and the J segment 0 bases; nucleotides outside the gene matches: 2. CDR3 nucleotide sequence: TGTGCCAGCAGTCCTAGCGGGAGAAGCACAGATACGCAGTATTTT. Translating it yields CASSPSGRSTDTQYF. Full variable domain (missing parts from reference TRBV2 and TRBJ2-3): EPEVTQTPSHQVTQMGQEVILRCVPISNHLYFYWYRQILGQKVEFLVSFYNNEISEKSEIFDDQFSVERPDGSNFTLKIRSTKLEDSAMYFCASSPSGRSTDTQYFGPGTRLTVL.

The chain couples TRBV30 to TRBJ1-2, with 8 bases matching TRBD1. The CDR3 is made up of 12 amino acids. V trimming: 8 bases; J trimming: 0 bases; junction bases outside the gene matches: 2. The germline gives CDR1 GTSNPN, CDR2 SVGIG (reference sequence). CDR3 region: CALQGANYGYTF. DNA of the CDR3: TGTGCCCTACAGGGGGCTAACTATGGCTACACCTTC.

This clone has just one count. The rearrangement joins TRBV2 to TRBJ1-1; D might be TRBD1 (5 bases). The CDR3 spans 14 residues. Germline CDR1 reads SNHLY; CDR2 reads FYNNEI. Between the trimmed V and J ends, which lost 4 bases and 6 bases, there was a span of 15 bases. The chain's CDR3 is CASSVEVGGAEAFF. The CDR3 nucleotides are TGTGCCAGCAGTGTGGAGGTTGGGGGGGCTGAAGCTTTCTTT.

The J gene is TRBJ2-3, the V gene TRBV18; TRBD1 matches 9 bases. Germline-derived CDR1 and CDR2 are KGHSH and LQKENI. With 2 bases clipped from V and 7 bases from J, the junction kept 4 bases outside the gene matches. This CDR3 has 14 residues. Written as DNA, the CDR3 is TGTGCCAGCTCACCATCACAGGGGGCAAATACGCAGTATTTT. Translation: CASSPSQGANTQYF.